Each of the 32 T cell receptor beta chains below was sequenced from the same sample in a study of blood T cell repertoires in COVID-19. Generated by immunoSEQ multiplex PCR, the TCRdb table keeps only in-frame clones and is missing some. The data show roughly 190,000 clones, about four fifths seen once. The material sequenced was peripheral blood. The receptors stem from a man aged 50 to 60 with active or convalescent COVID-19.

CDR3 nucleotides: TGCGCCAGCAGCCAATCCCCCGGGGGAATTACCTCCTACGAGCAGTACTTC. Protein product: CASSQSPGGITSYEQYF. The V and J genes are TRBV4-1 and TRBJ2-7; a weak D match, TRBD2 (6 bases). The CDR3 length is 17 residues. Germline values: CDR1 MGHRA, CDR2 YSYEKL. V lost 2 bases, J lost 0 bases, and 17 bases lay in between.

This clone was observed once. This sequence joins TRBV6-5 and TRBJ2-1; TRBD2 aligns across 13 bases. CDR1 MNHEY and CDR2 SVGAGI come from the germline V gene. Trimming removed 6 bases from V and 10 bases from J; junction bases left unmatched: 6. The CDR3 extends over 14 amino acids. CDR3 protein: CASSGLAGAKEQFF. CDR3 in DNA: TGTGCCAGCAGCGGACTAGCGGGAGCAAAAGAGCAGTTCTTC.

CDR3: CASSLLADSYNEQFF. The DNA for the CDR3 is TGTGCCAGCAGTTTGCTAGCGGACTCCTACAATGAGCAGTTCTTC. This chain links TRBV27 with TRBJ2-1, with 7 bases lining up with TRBD2. Germline values: CDR1 MNHEY, CDR2 SMNVEV (reference sequence). V gave up 3 bases and J gave up 0 bases; unmatched junction bases: 2. This CDR3 comprises 15 residues.

CDR3 nucleotides: TGTGCCAGCAGCCCGGTTGGGGGCAATATTCGTGGCTACACCTTC. Translated, it gives CASSPVGGNIRGYTF. The chain is built from TRBV5-6 and TRBJ1-2; D perhaps matches TRBD1 (6 bases). The germline V gene has CDR1 SGHDT and CDR2 YYEEEE. The CDR3 is 15 residues long. Between the trimmed V and J ends, which lost 4 bases and 7 bases, there was a span of 20 bases.

The chain recombines TRBV6-1 with TRBJ1-6, with D tentatively TRBD1 (5 bases). This CDR3 comprises 15 residues. Looked up from germline, CDR1 is MNHNS and CDR2 is SASEGT. V lost 1 base and J 6 bases, leaving 10 bases between the germline ends. The CDR3 region has the DNA TGTGCCAGCAGTGAAGGGGGGGTACCTAATTCACCCCTCCACTTT. It codes for CASSEGGVPNSPLHF.

The chain links TRBV5-4 to TRBJ2-3; TRBD2 agrees at 7 bases. The germline CDR1 and CDR2 sequences are SGHNT and YYREEE (reference sequence). The J segment lost 2 bases and the V segment lost 2 bases, leaving 8 bases of the junction unmatched. The CDR3 has 16 amino acids. The CDR3 is CASSFRLASTTDTQYF. The CDR3 bases are TGTGCCAGCAGCTTCCGACTAGCCTCTACCACAGATACGCAGTATTTT.

This rearrangement joins TRBV28 to TRBJ1-2; the D gene is possibly TRBD1 (6 bases). The CDR3 length is 13 residues. Trimming cost V 5 bases and J 4 bases, with 11 bases left between them. Germline V gene data show CDR1 as MDHEN and CDR2 as SYDVKM. Here the CDR3 DNA reads TGTGCCAGCAGTCCACAGGGTTTCTATGGCTACACCTTC. Amino acid sequence: CASSPQGFYGYTF.

The rearrangement uses TRBV6-6 and TRBJ1-1; D is undetermined. Germline V lookup: CDR1 MNHNY, CDR2 SVGAGI (reference sequence). The germline V and J ends were trimmed by 0 bases and 3 bases, with 14 bases remaining between them. The CDR3 runs to 16 residues. The CDR3 DNA sequence: TGTGCCAGCAGTTACTCGATATCGCCGCAGGACACTGAAGCTTTCTTT. This gives the protein CASSYSISPQDTEAFF.

V usage is TRBV28 and J usage is TRBJ1-5; tentatively, D is TRBD1 (5 bases). CDR1 and CDR2 (germline): MDHEN, SYDVKM. The germline V and J ends were trimmed by 3 bases and 6 bases, with 15 bases remaining between them. There are 15 residues in the CDR3. CDR3: CASSFRRGRGQPQHF. The CDR3 nucleotides are TGTGCCAGCAGTTTTCGGAGGGGACGTGGTCAGCCCCAGCATTTT.

The chain is built from TRBV28 and TRBJ2-7, with 14 bases lining up with TRBD2. Germline CDR1 MDHEN, CDR2 SYDVKM. This CDR3 is built from 15 residues. J lost 4 bases, V lost 6 bases, and 5 bases had no gene match. This CDR3 reads CASRQTSGRAYEQYF. The CDR3 coding sequence is TGTGCCAGCAGACAGACTAGCGGGAGGGCGTACGAGCAGTACTTC.

The chain recombines TRBV23-1 with TRBJ1-3; D is perhaps TRBD1 (5 bases). TRBV23-1 is an ORF, with its function uncertain. Trimming took 8 bases from V and 4 from J, leaving 15 bases between them. CDR3 length: 14 residues. CDR3 sequence: CASAREGRGNTIYF. As DNA, the CDR3 is TGCGCCAGCGCCCGGGAGGGGCGGGGAAACACCATATATTTT.

This chain uses TRBV7-2 with TRBJ1-5; 7 nucleotides align to TRBD1. Germline loops: CDR1 SGHTA, CDR2 FQGNSA. V shed 6 bases, J shed 5 bases, and the junction held 10 bases outside the gene matches. The CDR3 extends over 15 amino acids. In nucleotides, the CDR3 is TGTGCCAGCAGTTCCGACAGGGTGTTCGATCAGCCCCAGCATTTT. It encodes CASSSDRVFDQPQHF.

The sample holds one count of this clone. This chain joins TRBV12-5 and TRBJ1-2; 8 bases agree with TRBD1. CDR1 is LGHNT and CDR2 is FRNRAP in the germline V gene. There are 16 residues in the CDR3. The trim removed 7 bases at V and 8 bases at J, leaving 18 bases unmatched. CDR3 loop: CASVLSLGQGRSGYTF. In DNA, the CDR3 is TGTGCTAGTGTTCTCTCACTTGGACAGGGCCGATCGGGCTACACCTTC.

V and J are TRBV18 and TRBJ2-3; a weak D match, TRBD1 (6 bases). V was cut by 6 bases and J by 3 bases, with 13 bases left in between. Germline lookup yields CDR1 KGHSH and CDR2 LQKENI. The CDR3 has 14 amino acids. This chain's CDR3 is CASSLQGWTDTQYF. The CDR3 DNA is TGTGCCAGCTCTCTCCAGGGGTGGACAGATACGCAGTATTTT.

The V and J genes are TRBV5-4 and TRBJ2-3, with 14 bases that match TRBD2. The CDR3 runs to 16 residues. Germline loops: CDR1 SGHNT, CDR2 YYREEE (reference sequence). With 4 bases clipped from V and 5 bases from J, the junction kept 6 bases outside the gene matches. The CDR3 protein is CASSPTSGRAEDTQYF. The DNA for the CDR3 is TGTGCCAGCAGCCCGACTAGCGGGAGGGCGGAAGATACGCAGTATTTT. Filled out from reference TRBV5-4 and TRBJ2-3, the complete variable domain reads ETGVTQSPTHLIKTRGQQVTLRCSSQSGHNTVSWYQQALGQGPQFIFQYYREEENGRGNFPPRFSGLQFPNYSSELNVNALELDDSALYLCASSPTSGRAEDTQYFGPGTRLTVL.

This clone is a singleton in its sample. V is TRBV7-9 and J is TRBJ2-7, with D maybe TRBD2 (5 bases). The CDR3 has 11 amino acids. Trimming took 10 bases from V and 6 from J, leaving 13 bases between them. Germline-derived CDR1 and CDR2 are SEHNR and FQNEAQ (reference sequence). The CDR3, as DNA: TGTGCCACTGGTGGGGAGTCCGAGCAGTACTTC. This sequence encodes CATGGESEQYF.

This clone was counted only a few times. The chain couples TRBV30 to TRBJ1-2; perhaps TRBD1 as D (6 bases). V was shortened by 1 base and J by 4 bases, with 13 bases between the two germline ends. The germline CDR1 and CDR2 sequences are GTSNPN and SVGIG (reference sequence). This CDR3 region has 14 residues. CDR3 sequence (DNA): TGTGCCTGGAGTGCGGATACAGGGTTCTATGGCTACACCTTC. Protein: CAWSADTGFYGYTF.

The rearrangement links TRBV2 to TRBJ2-3; D possibly corresponds to TRBD1 (5 bases). Germline V lookup: CDR1 SNHLY, CDR2 FYNNEI. Deletions cut 2 bases from V and 14 bases from J, with 26 bases between. The CDR3 contains 16 residues. The CDR3 sequence is CASSERWGVGKERLYF. The CDR3 bases are TGTGCCAGCAGTGAAAGGTGGGGCGTGGGGAAAGAAAGGCTGTATTTT.

J is TRBJ2-7 and V is TRBV10-1, with D perhaps matching TRBD1 (7 bases). The V end was cut by 6 bases, the J end by 2 bases, with 11 bases between. Germline lookup yields CDR1 WNHNN and CDR2 SYGVQD (reference sequence). The CDR3 has 13 residues. The chain's CDR3 is CASSRGTAYEQYF. The CDR3 region has the DNA TGCGCCAGCAGCCGGGGGACAGCCTACGAGCAGTACTTC.

The rearrangement links TRBV7-9 to TRBJ2-7; 13 nucleotides agree with TRBD2. Per the germline V gene, CDR1 is SEHNR and CDR2 is FQNEAQ (reference sequence). The CDR3 spans 15 residues. The J segment lost 0 bases and the V segment lost 5 bases, leaving 1 base of the junction unmatched. CDR3 amino acids: CASSRTSGGSYEQYF. CDR3 coding DNA: TGTGCCAGCAGCCGGACTAGCGGGGGCTCCTACGAGCAGTACTTC.

The chain combines TRBV27 with TRBJ2-1; 7 nucleotides align to TRBD2. The CDR3 consists of 18 residues. Germline CDR1 MNHEY, CDR2 SMNVEV (reference sequence). V lost 3 bases, J lost 2 bases, and 13 bases stayed unmatched. CDR3 sequence: CASSFSTGLRETYNEQFF. The CDR3 nucleotides are TGTGCCAGCAGTTTTAGTACCGGACTGCGGGAGACCTACAATGAGCAGTTCTTC.

V gene TRBV9 combines with J gene TRBJ1-2; possibly TRBD1 for D (5 bases). V lost 6 bases, J lost 2 bases, and 14 bases lay in between. The CDR3 is made up of 14 amino acids. Germline CDR1 SGDLS, CDR2 YYNGEE. The CDR3 DNA reads TGTGCCAGCACTACGGGGGATCGCAACTATGGCTACACCTTC. It encodes CASTTGDRNYGYTF.

This sequence joins TRBV5-4 and TRBJ1-5, with D possibly being TRBD1 (6 bases). Germline values: CDR1 SGHNT, CDR2 YYREEE (reference sequence). CDR3 length: 14 residues. V was pared by 2 bases and J by 5 bases, with 11 bases between. The DNA of the CDR3 is TGTGCCAGCAGCTTTGGGGGGGCCGATCAGCCCCAGCATTTT. This sequence encodes CASSFGGADQPQHF.

The V and J genes are TRBV2 and TRBJ1-5; the match to TRBD1 covers 8 bases. The CDR3 runs 15 residues. With 6 bases clipped from V and 6 bases from J, the junction kept 10 bases outside the gene matches. In germline, CDR1 is SNHLY, CDR2 FYNNEI. The CDR3 loop reads CASRADRGGSQPQHF. CDR3 nucleotide sequence: TGTGCCAGCAGGGCAGACAGGGGTGGGAGTCAGCCCCAGCATTTT.

The V and J genes are TRBV6-6 and TRBJ2-5; maybe TRBD2 (6 bases). This CDR3 is built from 14 residues. V shed 2 bases and J shed 2 bases, with 9 bases lying between them. Germline V lookup: CDR1 MNHNY, CDR2 SVGAGI (reference sequence). The CDR3 DNA reads as TGTGCCAGCAGTTACCGGGGGTCTCAAGAGACCCAGTACTTC. It is translated as CASSYRGSQETQYF.

V gene TRBV30 combines with J gene TRBJ2-1, with D tentatively TRBD1 (6 bases). V shed 4 bases and J shed 1 base, with 11 bases lying between them. The CDR3 runs to 14 residues. Germline V lookup: CDR1 GTSNPN, CDR2 SVGIG (reference sequence). CDR3 coding DNA: TGTGCCTGGATTGGGGGCCGTTCCTACAATGAGCAGTTCTTC. It is translated as CAWIGGRSYNEQFF.

The chain uses TRBV3-1 (or the pseudogene TRBV3-2) and TRBJ2-7, with unresolved D. Per the germline V gene, CDR1 is LGHDT and CDR2 is YNNKEL (reference sequence). CDR3 length equals 14 residues. Between the trimmed V and J ends, which lost 1 base and 3 bases, there was a span of 10 bases. The CDR3 DNA reads as TGTGCCAGCAGCCAAGGATCGCTACTCTACGAGCAGTACTTC. Amino acid sequence: CASSQGSLLYEQYF.

This clone was counted only a few times. The chain recombines TRBV9 with TRBJ1-3; perhaps TRBD1 as D (5 bases). V was pared by 0 bases and J by 4 bases, with 11 bases between. This CDR3 is built from 15 residues. CDR1 SGDLS and CDR2 YYNGEE come from the germline V gene. In DNA form, the CDR3 reads TGTGCCAGCAGCGTAGAGGAGGGGTTCGGAAACACCATATATTTT. Translation: CASSVEEGFGNTIYF. Filled out from reference TRBV9 and TRBJ1-3, the complete variable domain reads DSGVTQTPKHLITATGQRVTLRCSPRSGDLSVYWYQQSLDQGLQFLIQYYNGEERAKGNILERFSAQQFPDLHSELNLSSLELGDSALYFCASSVEEGFGNTIYFGEGSWLTVV.

This sequence joins TRBV7-9 and TRBJ2-5; D might be TRBD1 (5 bases). The CDR3 is 16 residues long. Trimming stripped 3 bases from V and 1 base from J, with 15 bases between. Germline lookup yields CDR1 SEHNR and CDR2 FQNEAQ (reference sequence). Written as DNA, the CDR3 is TGTGCCAGCAGCTTTCAAGGGGTAAACCTCCAAGAGACCCAGTACTTC. Translated, it gives CASSFQGVNLQETQYF.

This clone was found once. The chain joins TRBV4-3 to TRBJ2-7, with a tentative D call TRBD1 (7 bases). The V gene lost 4 bases and the J gene lost 2 bases, with 18 bases spanning the gap. The germline CDR1 and CDR2 sequences are LGHNA and YSLEER. The CDR3 length is 16 residues. CDR3 nucleotide sequence: TGCGCCAGCAGCCGCAACCGCGGGACAGCACCCTACGAGCAGTACTTC. This sequence encodes CASSRNRGTAPYEQYF.

The chain links TRBV29-1 to TRBJ2-7; 10 bases map to TRBD1. The CDR3 spans 14 residues. From germline, CDR1 is SQVTM and CDR2 ANQGSEA. With V trimmed by 4 bases and J by 2 bases, 5 bases remained unmatched. CDR3 bases: TGCAGCGTTGGGGGACAGGGGAATGCCTACGAGCAGTACTTC. Translating gives CSVGGQGNAYEQYF.

The rearrangement joins TRBV6-2 or TRBV6-3 to TRBJ2-3; D unresolved. Trimming pared 2 bases from V and 6 bases from J, leaving 6 bases between. The CDR3 runs to 12 residues. From germline, CDR1 is MNHEY and CDR2 SVGEGT. The CDR3 DNA follows: TGTGCCAGCAGTTACGTTGGCGATACGCAGTATTTT. Amino acid sequence: CASSYVGDTQYF.